What follows describes a single T cell receptor (beta chain). Its antigen is not identified. The data are from a study of vaccination and CD4 T cells after COVID-19. On the study more broadly: The cells were exposed to overlapping spike peptides originating from SARS-CoV-2, HCoV-NL63, HCoV-OC43 and HCoV-229E for stimulation.

With the Oncomine TCR Beta short-read assay, DNA from cultured CD4+ T cells was sequenced. TCRdb independently ran MiXCR on the PCR reads; one entry per CDR3 protein. The data hold more than 15,000 distinct CDR3 sequences, with about three fifths observed a single time. Specified treatment: roughly 10-day PBMC culture with coronavirus spike peptide pools or control peptides (ViraFEST assay). Fresh IL-2 medium was used to replace half of the medium on days 3 and 7. This CDR3 spans 15 amino acids. CDR1 and CDR2 from the germline V gene are SGHRS and YFSETQ. J lost 0 bases, V lost 3 bases, and 3 bases had no gene match. Study-wide points: This study had few convalescent patients and no early post-infection samples.

The rearrangement links TRBV5-1 to TRBJ2-5; 9 bases are a match to TRBD1. The clonotype was recovered from a human donor who had recovered from COVID-19. Sequencing input: CD4+ T cells from blood, cultured in vitro. CDR3 region: CASSSGTGYQETQYF. CDR3 coding DNA: TGCGCCAGCAGCTCCGGGACAGGGTACCAAGAGACCCAGTACTTC.